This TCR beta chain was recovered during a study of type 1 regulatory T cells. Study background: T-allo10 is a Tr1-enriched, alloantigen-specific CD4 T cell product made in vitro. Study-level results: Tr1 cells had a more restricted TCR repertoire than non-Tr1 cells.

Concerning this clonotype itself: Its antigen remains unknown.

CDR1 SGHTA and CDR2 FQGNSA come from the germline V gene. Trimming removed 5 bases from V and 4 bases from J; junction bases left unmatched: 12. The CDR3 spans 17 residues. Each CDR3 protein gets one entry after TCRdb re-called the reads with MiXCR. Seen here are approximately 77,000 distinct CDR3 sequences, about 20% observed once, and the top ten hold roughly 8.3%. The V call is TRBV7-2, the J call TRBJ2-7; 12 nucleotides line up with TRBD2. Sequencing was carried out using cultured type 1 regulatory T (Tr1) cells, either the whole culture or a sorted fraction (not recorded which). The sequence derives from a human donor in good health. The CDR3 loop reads CASSHGLAGKAGYEQYF. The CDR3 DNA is TGTGCCAGCAGCCATGGACTAGCGGGGAAAGCGGGATACGAGCAGTACTTC.